A selection of T cell receptor beta chains follows, all from one sample in a study of OX40 agonist ivuxolimab in advanced cancers. Data came from immunoSEQ multiplex PCR; TCRdb stores just in-frame clones and leaves some out. The data contain tens of thousands of clones, roughly nine tenths of them seen just once; the ten biggest clones take up less than 30%. The sample in question was CD4+ or CD8+ T cells sorted from blood, obtained in a trial of the OX40 agonist ivuxolimab. The receptors shown here come from an adult with an advanced solid tumor such as melanoma, head and neck, liver or kidney cancer. Both conserved end residues are trimmed from each CDR3.

>TRBV5-6|TRBJ2-3
ASSSGDKITDTQY
>TRBV6-1|TRBJ1-5
ASSELGYSNQPQH
>TRBV30|TRBJ2-5
AWSSGASAQETQY
>TRBV4-3|TRBJ2-7
ASSQDAYEQY
>TRBV28|TRBJ1-5
ASSPGGVNQPQH
>TRBV20-1|TRBJ2-1
SARQGNEQF
>TRBV4-1|TRBJ2-1
ASSARTSGISYNEQF
>TRBV4-3|TRBJ2-5
ASSQDQTGRDQY
>TRBV18|TRBJ2-7
ASSPSGLAAYEQY
>TRBV28|TRBJ2-7
ASSHGISYEQY
>TRBV6-5|TRBJ1-2
AISGDRGLYGYT
>TRBV7-3|TRBJ2-1
ASSRDGSSYNEQF
>TRBV9|TRBJ1-4
ASSARGATNEKLF
>TRBV9|TRBJ2-7
ASSQGSYEQY
>TRBV6-6|TRBJ1-5
ASSYLNQPQH
>TRBV6-6|TRBJ2-1
ASSSRQGAKNEQF